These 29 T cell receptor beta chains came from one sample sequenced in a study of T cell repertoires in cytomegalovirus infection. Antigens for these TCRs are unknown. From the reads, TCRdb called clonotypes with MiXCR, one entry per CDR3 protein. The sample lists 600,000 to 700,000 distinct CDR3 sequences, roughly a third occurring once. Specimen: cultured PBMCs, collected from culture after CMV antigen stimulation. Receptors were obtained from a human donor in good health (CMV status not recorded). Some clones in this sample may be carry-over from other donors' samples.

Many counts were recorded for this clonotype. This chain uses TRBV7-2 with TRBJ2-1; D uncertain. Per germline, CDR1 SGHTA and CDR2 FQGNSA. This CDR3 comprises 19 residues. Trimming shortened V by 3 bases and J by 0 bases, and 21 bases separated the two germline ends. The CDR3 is CASSFIVSRLLSSYNEQFF. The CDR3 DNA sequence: TGTGCCAGCAGCTTTATTGTATCACGGCTATTGAGCTCCTACAATGAGCAGTTCTTC.

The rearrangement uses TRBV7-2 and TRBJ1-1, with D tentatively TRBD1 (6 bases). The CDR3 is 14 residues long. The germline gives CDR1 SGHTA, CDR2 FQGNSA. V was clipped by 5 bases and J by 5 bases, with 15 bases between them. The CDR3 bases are TGTGCCAGCAGCCCCCAGGGGTCGGGGACTGAAGCTTTCTTT. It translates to CASSPQGSGTEAFF. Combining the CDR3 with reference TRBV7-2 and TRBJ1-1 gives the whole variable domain GAGVSQSPSNKVTEKGKDVELRCDPISGHTALYWYRQSLGQGLEFLIYFQGNSAPDKSGLPSDRFSAERTGGSVSTLTIQRTQQEDSAVYLCASSPQGSGTEAFFGQGTRLTVV.

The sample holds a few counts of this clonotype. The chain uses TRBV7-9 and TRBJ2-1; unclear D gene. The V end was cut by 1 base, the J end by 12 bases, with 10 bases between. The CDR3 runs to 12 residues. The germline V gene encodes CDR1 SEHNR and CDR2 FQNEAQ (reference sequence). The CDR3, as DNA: TGTGCCAGCAGCTTAGTTAGATACGTGCAGTTCTTC. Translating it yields CASSLVRYVQFF. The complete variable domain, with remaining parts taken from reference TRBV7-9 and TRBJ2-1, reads DTGVSQNPRHKITKRGQNVTFRCDPISEHNRLYWYRQTLGQGPEFLTYFQNEAQLEKSRLLSDRFSAERPKGSFSTLEIQRTEQGDSAMYLCASSLVRYVQFFGPGTRLTVL.

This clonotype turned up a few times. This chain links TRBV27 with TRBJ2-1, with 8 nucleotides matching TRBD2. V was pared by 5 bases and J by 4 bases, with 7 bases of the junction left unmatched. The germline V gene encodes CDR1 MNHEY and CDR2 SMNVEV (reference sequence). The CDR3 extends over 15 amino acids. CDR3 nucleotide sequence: TGTGCCAGCAGTCCCGGGAGGGGGGCTTACAATGAGCAGTTCTTC. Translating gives CASSPGRGAYNEQFF.

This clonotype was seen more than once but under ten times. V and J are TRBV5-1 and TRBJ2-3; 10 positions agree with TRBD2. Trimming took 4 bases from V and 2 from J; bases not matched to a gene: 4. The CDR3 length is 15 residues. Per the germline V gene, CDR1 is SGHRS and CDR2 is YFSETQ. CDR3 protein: CASSALAGVTDTQYF. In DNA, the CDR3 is TGCGCCAGCAGCGCTCTAGCGGGGGTCACAGATACGCAGTATTTT.

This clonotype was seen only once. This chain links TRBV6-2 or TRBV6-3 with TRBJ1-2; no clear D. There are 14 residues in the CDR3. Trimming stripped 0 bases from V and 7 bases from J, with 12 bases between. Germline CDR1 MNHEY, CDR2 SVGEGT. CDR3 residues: CASSYSGRQGGYTF. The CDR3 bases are TGTGCCAGCAGTTACTCGGGTCGCCAAGGTGGCTACACCTTC.

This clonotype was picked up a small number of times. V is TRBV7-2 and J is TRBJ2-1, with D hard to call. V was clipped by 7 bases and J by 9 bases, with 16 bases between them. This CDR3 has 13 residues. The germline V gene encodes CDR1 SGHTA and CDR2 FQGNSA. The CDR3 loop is CASNQFSSGEQFF. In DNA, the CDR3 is TGTGCCAGCAACCAATTTAGCTCGGGTGAGCAGTTCTTC. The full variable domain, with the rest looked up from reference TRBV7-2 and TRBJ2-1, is GAGVSQSPSNKVTEKGKDVELRCDPISGHTALYWYRQSLGQGLEFLIYFQGNSAPDKSGLPSDRFSAERTGGSVSTLTIQRTQQEDSAVYLCASNQFSSGEQFFGPGTRLTVL.

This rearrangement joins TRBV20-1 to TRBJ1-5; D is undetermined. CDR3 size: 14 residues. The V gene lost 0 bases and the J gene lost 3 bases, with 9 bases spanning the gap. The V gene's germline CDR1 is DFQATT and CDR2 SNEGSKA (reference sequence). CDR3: CSARDRADNQPQHF. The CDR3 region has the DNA TGCAGTGCTAGAGATAGGGCAGACAATCAGCCCCAGCATTTT.

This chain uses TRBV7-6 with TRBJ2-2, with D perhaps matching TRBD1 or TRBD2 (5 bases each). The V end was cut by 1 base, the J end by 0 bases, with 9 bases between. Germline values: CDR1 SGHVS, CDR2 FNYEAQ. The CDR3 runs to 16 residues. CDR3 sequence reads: CASSLGEGPNTGELFF. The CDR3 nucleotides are TGTGCCAGCAGCTTAGGCGAGGGGCCGAACACCGGGGAGCTGTTTTTT.

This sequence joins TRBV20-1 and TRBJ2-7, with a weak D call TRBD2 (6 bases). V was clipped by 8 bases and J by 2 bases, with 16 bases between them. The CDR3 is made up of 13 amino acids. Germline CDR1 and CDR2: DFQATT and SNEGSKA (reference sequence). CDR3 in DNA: TGCAGTCCAGATCTGCGGGAAACCTACGAGCAGTACTTC. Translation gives CSPDLRETYEQYF.

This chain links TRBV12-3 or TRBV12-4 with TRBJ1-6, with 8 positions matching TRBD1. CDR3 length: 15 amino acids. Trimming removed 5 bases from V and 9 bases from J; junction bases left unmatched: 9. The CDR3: CASSEQGATVSPLHF. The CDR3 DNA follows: TGTGCCAGCAGTGAGCAGGGGGCGACGGTTTCACCCCTCCACTTT.

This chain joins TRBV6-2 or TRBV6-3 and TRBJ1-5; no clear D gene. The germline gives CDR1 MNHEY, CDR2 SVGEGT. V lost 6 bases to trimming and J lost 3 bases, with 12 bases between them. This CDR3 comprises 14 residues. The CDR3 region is CASRRAKANQPQHF. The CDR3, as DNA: TGTGCCAGCAGACGGGCGAAGGCCAATCAGCCCCAGCATTTT.

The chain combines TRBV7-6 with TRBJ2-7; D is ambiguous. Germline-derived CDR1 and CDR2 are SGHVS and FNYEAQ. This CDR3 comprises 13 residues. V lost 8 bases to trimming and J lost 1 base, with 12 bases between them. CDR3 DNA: TGTGCCAGCGCCACGGTTCGATCCTACGAGCAGTACTTC. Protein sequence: CASATVRSYEQYF.

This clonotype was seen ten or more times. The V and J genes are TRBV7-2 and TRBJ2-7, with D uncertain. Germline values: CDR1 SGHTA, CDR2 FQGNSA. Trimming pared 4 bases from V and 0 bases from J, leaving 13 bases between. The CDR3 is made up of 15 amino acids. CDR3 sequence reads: CASSSVAHSSYEQYF. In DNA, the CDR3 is TGTGCCAGCAGCTCCGTCGCCCACAGCTCCTACGAGCAGTACTTC.

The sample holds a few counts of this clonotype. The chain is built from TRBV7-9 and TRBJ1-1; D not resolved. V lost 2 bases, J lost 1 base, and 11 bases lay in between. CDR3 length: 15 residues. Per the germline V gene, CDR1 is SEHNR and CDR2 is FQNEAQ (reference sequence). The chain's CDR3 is CASSLSGGGNTEAFF. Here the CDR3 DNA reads TGTGCCAGCAGCTTATCGGGAGGTGGGAACACTGAAGCTTTCTTT.

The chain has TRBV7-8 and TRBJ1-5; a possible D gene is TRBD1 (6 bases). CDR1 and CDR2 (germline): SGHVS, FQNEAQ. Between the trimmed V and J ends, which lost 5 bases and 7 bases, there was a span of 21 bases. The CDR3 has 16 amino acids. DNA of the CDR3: TGTGCCAGCAGCCCTTCCCTAACAGGGAGGGAGCAGCCCCAGCATTTT. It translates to CASSPSLTGREQPQHF.

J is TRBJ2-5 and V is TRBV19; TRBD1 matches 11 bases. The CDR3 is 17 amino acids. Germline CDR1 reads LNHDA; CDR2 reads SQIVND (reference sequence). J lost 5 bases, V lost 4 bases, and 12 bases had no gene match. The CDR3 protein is CASSRWTGGLAKETQYF. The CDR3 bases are TGTGCCAGTAGTAGGTGGACAGGGGGCCTCGCCAAGGAGACCCAGTACTTC.

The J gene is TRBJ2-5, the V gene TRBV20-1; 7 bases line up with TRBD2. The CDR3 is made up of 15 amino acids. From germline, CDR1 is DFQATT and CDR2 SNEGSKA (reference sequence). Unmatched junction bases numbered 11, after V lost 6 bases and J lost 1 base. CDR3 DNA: TGCAGTGCCGGACTAGGGGCTTCGTTCCAAGAGACCCAGTACTTC. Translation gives CSAGLGASFQETQYF.

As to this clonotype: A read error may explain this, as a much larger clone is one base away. The CDR3 spells CASRMTGWNTEAFF. CDR3 nucleotides: TGTGCCAGCAGGATGACAGGGTGGAACACTGAAGCTTTCTTT. The rearrangement uses TRBV7-4 and TRBJ1-1; 7 bases align to TRBD1. The CDR3 is 14 residues long. V shed 6 bases and J 1 base; nucleotides not matched to a gene: 5. Germline values: CDR1 SGHVT, CDR2 SQSDAQ.

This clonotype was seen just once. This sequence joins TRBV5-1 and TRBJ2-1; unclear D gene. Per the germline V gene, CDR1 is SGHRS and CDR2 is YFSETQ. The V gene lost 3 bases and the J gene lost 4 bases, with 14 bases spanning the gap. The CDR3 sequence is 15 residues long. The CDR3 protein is CASSSASLGYNEQFF. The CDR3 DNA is TGCGCCAGCAGCTCAGCCTCTCTGGGGTACAATGAGCAGTTCTTC.

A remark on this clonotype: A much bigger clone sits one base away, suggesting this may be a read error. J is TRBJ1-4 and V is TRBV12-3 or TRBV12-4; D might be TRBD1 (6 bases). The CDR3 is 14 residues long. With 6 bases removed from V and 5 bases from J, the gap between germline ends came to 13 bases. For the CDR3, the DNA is TGTGCCAGCAGCCCAACAGGGCGGAATGAAAAACTGTTTTTT. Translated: CASSPTGRNEKLFF.

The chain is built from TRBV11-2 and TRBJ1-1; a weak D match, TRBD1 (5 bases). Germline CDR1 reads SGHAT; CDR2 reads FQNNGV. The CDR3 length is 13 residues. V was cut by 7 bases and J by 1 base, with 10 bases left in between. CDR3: CASTQGANTEAFF. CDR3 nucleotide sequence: TGTGCCAGCACCCAAGGGGCGAACACTGAAGCTTTCTTT. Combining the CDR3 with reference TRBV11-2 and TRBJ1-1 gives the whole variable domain EAGVAQSPRYKIIEKRQSVAFWCNPISGHATLYWYQQILGQGPKLLIQFQNNGVVDDSQLPKDRFSAERLKGVDSTLKIQPAKLEDSAVYLCASTQGANTEAFFGQGTRLTVV.

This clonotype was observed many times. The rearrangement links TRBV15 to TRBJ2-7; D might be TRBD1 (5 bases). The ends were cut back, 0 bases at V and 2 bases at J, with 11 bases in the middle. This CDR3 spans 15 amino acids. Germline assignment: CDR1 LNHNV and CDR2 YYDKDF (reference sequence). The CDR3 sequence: CATSRDADRTYEQYF. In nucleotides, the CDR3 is TGTGCCACCAGCAGAGACGCTGACAGAACCTACGAGCAGTACTTC.

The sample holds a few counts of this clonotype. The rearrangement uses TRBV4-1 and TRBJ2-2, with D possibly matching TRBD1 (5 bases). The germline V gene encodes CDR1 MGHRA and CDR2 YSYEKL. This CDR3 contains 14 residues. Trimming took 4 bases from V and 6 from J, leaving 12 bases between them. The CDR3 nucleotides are TGCGCCAGCAGCCTAATGGGGCCGGCCGGGGAGCTGTTTTTT. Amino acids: CASSLMGPAGELFF.

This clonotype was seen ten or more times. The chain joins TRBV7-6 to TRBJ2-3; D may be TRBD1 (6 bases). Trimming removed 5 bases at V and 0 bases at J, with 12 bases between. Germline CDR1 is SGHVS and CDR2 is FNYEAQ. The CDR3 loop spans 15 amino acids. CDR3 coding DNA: TGTGCCAGCAGCCTCAGGGGATACAGCACAGATACGCAGTATTTT. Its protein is CASSLRGYSTDTQYF.

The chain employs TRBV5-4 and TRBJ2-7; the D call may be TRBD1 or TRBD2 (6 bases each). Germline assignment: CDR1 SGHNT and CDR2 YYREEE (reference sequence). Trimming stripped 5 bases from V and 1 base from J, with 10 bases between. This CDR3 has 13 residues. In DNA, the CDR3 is TGTGCCAGCAGGGGGGCGGGATCCTACGAGCAGTACTTC. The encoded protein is CASRGAGSYEQYF.

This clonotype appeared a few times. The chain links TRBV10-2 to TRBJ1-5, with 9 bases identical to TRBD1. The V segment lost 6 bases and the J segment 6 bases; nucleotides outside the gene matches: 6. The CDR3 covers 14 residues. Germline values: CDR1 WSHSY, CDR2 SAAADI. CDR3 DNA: TGCGCCAGCAGACAGGGGGCTAATAGTCAGCCCCAGCATTTT. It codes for CASRQGANSQPQHF.

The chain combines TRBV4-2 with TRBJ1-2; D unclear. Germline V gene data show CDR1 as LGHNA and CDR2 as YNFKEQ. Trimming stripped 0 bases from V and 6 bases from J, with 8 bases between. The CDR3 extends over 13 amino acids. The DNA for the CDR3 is TGTGCCAGCAGCCAAGAGAGGGCGCATGGCTACACCTTC. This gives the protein CASSQERAHGYTF.

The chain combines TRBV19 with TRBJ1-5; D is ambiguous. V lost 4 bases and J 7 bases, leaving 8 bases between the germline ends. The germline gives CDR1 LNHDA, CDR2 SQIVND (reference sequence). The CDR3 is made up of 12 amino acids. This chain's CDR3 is CASSNYPQPQHF. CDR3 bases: TGTGCCAGTAGTAACTACCCCCAGCCCCAGCATTTT.